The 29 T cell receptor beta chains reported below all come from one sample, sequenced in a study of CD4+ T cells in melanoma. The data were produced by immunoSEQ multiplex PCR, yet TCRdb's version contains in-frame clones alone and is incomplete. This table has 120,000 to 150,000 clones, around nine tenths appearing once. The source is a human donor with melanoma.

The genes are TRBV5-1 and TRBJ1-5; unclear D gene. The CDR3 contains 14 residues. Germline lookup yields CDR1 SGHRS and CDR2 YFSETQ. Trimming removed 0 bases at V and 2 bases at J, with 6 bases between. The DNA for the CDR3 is TGCGCCAGCAGCTTGGCGGGAGGCAATCAGCCCCAGCATTTT. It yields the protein CASSLAGGNQPQHF.

DNA for the CDR3: TGTGCCAGCAGTGCGGGACAGGTCTATGGCTACACCTTC. Translation gives CASSAGQVYGYTF. The gene calls are TRBV6-1 and TRBJ1-2; 8 bases align to TRBD1. CDR1 is MNHNS and CDR2 is SASEGT in the germline V gene. This CDR3 has 13 amino acids. V lost 4 bases to trimming and J lost 4 bases; unmatched junction nucleotides: 2.

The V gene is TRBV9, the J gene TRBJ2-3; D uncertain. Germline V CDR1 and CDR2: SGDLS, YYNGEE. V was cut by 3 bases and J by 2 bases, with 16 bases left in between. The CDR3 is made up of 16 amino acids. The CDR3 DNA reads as TGTGCCAGCAGCGCCGGCACATCAGGCCTCACAGATACGCAGTATTTT. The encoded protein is CASSAGTSGLTDTQYF.

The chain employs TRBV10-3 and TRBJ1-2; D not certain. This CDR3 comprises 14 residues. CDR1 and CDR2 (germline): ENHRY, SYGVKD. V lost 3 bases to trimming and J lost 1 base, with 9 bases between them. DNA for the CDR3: TGTGCCATCAGTGAATCGGCGTTTAACTATGGCTACACCTTC. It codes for CAISESAFNYGYTF.

CDR3 loop: CASSYDPGYGYTF. In nucleotides, the CDR3 is TGTGCCAGCAGTTACGACCCAGGCTATGGCTACACCTTC. V is TRBV6-5 and J is TRBJ1-2; no definite D call. V was pared by 2 bases and J by 4 bases, with 8 bases between. The CDR3 is made up of 13 amino acids. The germline CDR1 and CDR2 sequences are MNHEY and SVGAGI.

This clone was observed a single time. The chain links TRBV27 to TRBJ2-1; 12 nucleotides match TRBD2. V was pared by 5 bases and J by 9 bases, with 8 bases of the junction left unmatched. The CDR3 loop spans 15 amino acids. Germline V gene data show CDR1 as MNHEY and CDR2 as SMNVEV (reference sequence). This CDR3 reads CASSVLAGGRGEQFF. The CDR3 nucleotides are TGTGCCAGCAGTGTACTAGCGGGGGGCCGGGGTGAGCAGTTCTTC.

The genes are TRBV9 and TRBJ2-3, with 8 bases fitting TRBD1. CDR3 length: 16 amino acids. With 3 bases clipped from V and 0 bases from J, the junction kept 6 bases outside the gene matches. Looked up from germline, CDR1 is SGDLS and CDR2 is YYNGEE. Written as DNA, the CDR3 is TGTGCCAGCAGCGGGAGGCAGGGGGCTAGCACAGATACGCAGTATTTT. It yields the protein CASSGRQGASTDTQYF.

CDR3 nucleotide sequence: TGTGCCAGTACCACTGGATCAAGGAGCAATCAGCCCCAGCATTTT. Residues: CASTTGSRSNQPQHF. The V and J genes are TRBV19 and TRBJ1-5; no clear D gene. Germline lookup yields CDR1 LNHDA and CDR2 SQIVND (reference sequence). This CDR3 comprises 15 residues. The ends were cut back, 7 bases at V and 1 base at J, with 14 bases in the middle.

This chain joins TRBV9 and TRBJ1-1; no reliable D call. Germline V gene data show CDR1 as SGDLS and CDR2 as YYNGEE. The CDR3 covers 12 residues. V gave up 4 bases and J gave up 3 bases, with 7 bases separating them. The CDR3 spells CASSPFDTEAFF. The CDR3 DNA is TGTGCCAGCAGCCCCTTCGACACTGAAGCTTTCTTT.

The CDR3 protein is CASSYGRGFRYGYTF. CDR3 DNA sequence: TGTGCCAGCAGTTATGGACGGGGTTTTCGTTATGGCTACACCTTC. The V call is TRBV6-5, the J call TRBJ1-2; D is uncertain. CDR3 size: 15 residues. The V end was cut by 3 bases, the J end by 5 bases, with 16 bases between. CDR1 MNHEY and CDR2 SVGAGI come from the germline V gene.

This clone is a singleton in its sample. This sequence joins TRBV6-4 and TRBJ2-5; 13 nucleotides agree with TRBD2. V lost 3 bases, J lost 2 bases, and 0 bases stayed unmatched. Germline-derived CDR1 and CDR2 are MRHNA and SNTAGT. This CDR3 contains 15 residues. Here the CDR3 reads CASSETSGGQETQYF. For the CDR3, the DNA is TGTGCCAGCAGTGAGACTAGCGGGGGGCAAGAGACCCAGTACTTC.

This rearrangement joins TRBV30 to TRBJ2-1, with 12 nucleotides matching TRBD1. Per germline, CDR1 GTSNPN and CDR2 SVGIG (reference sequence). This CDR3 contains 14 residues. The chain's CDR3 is CAYGPGQGAYEQFF. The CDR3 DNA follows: TGTGCTTATGGACCGGGACAGGGGGCCTATGAGCAGTTCTTC.

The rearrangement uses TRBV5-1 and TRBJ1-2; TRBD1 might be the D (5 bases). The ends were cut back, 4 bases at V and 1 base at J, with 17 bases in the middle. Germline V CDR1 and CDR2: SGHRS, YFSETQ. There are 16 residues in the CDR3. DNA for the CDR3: TGCGCCAGCAGCCCCGGTACAGGTGCGGTTAACTATGGCTACACCTTC. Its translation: CASSPGTGAVNYGYTF.

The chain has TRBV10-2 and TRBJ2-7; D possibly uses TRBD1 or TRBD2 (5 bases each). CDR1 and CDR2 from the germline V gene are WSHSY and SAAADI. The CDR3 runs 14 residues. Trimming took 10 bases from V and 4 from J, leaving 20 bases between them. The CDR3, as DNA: TGCGCCACAGGGACCCCTCAAAGGGTTTACGAGCAGTACTTC. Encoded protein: CATGTPQRVYEQYF.

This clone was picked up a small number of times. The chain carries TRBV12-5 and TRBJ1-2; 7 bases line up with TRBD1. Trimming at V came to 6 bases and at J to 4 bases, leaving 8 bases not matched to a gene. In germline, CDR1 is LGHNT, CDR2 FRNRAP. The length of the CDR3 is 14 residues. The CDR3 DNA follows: TGTGCTAGTGGGACCGACAGGGAGATCTATGGCTACACCTTC. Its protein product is CASGTDREIYGYTF.

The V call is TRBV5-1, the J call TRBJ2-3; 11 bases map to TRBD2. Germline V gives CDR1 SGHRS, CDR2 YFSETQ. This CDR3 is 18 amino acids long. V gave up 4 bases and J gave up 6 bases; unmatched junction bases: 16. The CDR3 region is CASSRGSSSGGSRDTQYF. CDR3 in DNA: TGCGCCAGCAGCCGGGGGAGTTCTAGCGGGGGGAGCAGGGATACGCAGTATTTT.

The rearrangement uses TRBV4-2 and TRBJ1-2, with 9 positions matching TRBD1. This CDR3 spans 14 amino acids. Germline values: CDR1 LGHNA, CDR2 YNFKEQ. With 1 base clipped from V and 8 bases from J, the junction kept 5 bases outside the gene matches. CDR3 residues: CASSQGQGGFGYTF. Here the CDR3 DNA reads TGTGCCAGCAGCCAAGGACAGGGGGGGTTCGGCTACACCTTC.

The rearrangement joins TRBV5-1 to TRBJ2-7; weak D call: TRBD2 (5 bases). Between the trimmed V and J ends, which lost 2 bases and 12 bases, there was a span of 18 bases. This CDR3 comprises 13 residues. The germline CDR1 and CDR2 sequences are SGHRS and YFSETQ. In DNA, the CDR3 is TGCGCCAGCAGCTTTGCGGGCCGTTCTCGGCGGTACTTC. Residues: CASSFAGRSRRYF.

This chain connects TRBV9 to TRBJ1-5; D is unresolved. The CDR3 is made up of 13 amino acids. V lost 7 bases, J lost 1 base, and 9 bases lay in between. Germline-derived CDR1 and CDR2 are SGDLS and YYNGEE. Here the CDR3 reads CASAPDSNQPQHF. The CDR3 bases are TGTGCCAGCGCGCCGGACAGCAATCAGCCCCAGCATTTT.

CDR3 nucleotide sequence: TGCAGTGCTAGAGAAGGTTCATTTTTCTTT. It yields the protein CSAREGSFFF. The chain has TRBV20-1 and TRBJ1-1; D not certain. This CDR3 comprises 10 residues. Trimming pared 0 bases from V and 13 bases from J, leaving 9 bases between. Germline assignment: CDR1 DFQATT and CDR2 SNEGSKA (reference sequence).

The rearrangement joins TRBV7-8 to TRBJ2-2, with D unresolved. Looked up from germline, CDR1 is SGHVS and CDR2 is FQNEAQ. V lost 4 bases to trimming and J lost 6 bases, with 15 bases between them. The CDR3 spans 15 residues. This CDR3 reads CASSSGPLGAGELFF. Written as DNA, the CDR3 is TGTGCCAGCAGCTCCGGCCCCCTAGGCGCCGGGGAGCTGTTTTTT.

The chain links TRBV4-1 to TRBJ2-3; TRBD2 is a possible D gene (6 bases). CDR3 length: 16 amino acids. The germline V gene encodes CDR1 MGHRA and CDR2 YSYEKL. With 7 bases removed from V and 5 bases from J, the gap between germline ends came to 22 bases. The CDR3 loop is CASTPLYGGFGDTQYF. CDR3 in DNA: TGCGCCAGCACTCCCTTATATGGGGGGTTTGGAGATACGCAGTATTTT.

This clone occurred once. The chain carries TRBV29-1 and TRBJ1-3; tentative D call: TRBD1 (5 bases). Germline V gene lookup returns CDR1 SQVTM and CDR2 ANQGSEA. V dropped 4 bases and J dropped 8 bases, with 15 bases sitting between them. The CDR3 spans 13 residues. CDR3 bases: TGCAGCGTTGCACCGGGGCTTGGGGACACCATATATTTT. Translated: CSVAPGLGDTIYF.

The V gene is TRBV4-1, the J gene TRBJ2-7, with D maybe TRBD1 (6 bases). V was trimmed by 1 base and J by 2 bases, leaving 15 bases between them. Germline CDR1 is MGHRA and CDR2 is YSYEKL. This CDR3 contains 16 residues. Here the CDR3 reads CASSQVASRGPYEQYF. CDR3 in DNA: TGCGCCAGCAGCCAAGTTGCTTCCAGGGGTCCCTACGAGCAGTACTTC.

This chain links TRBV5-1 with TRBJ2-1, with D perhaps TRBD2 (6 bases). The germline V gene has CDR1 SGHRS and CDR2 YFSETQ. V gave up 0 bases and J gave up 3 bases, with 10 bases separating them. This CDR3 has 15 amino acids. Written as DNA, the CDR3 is TGCGCCAGCAGCTTGGATACGGGGGACTACAATGAGCAGTTCTTC. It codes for CASSLDTGDYNEQFF.

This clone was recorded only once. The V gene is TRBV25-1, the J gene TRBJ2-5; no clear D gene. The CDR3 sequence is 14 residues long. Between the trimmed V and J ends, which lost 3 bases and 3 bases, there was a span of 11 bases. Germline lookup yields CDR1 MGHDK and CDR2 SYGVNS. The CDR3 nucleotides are TGTGCCAGCAGTGAGTCAGGAACAGAAGAGACCCAGTACTTC. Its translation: CASSESGTEETQYF.

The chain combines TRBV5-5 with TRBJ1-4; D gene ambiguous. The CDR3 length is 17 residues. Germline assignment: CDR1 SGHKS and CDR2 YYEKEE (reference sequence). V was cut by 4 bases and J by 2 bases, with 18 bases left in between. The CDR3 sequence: CASSANMQARTNEKLFF. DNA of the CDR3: TGTGCCAGCAGCGCCAACATGCAGGCTCGGACTAATGAAAAACTGTTTTTT.

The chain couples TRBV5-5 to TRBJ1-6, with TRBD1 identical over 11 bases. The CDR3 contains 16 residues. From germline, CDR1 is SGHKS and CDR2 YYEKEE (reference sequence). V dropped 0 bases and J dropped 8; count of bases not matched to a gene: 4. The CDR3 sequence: CASSLGGQGVYSPLHF. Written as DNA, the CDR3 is TGTGCCAGCAGCTTGGGGGGACAGGGGGTTTATTCACCCCTCCACTTT.

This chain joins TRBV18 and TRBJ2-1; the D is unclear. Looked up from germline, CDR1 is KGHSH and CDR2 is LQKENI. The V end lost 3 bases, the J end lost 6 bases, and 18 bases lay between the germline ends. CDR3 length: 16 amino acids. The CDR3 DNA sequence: TGTGCCAGCTCACCGGGTAAAATTGCCACAGCCAATGAGCAGTTCTTC. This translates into CASSPGKIATANEQFF. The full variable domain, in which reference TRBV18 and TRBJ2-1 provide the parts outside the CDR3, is NAGVMQNPRHLVRRRGQEARLRCSPMKGHSHVYWYRQLPEEGLKFMVYLQKENIIDESGMPKERFSAEFPKEGPSILRIQQVVRGDSAAYFCASSPGKIATANEQFFGPGTRLTVL.